Given below is one T cell receptor beta chain in context. 13 Jbeta primers and 60 Vbeta primers were used for the PCR. The protocol was immunoSEQ multiplex PCR, while the TCRdb copy is restricted to in-frame clones and leaves out a portion. The sample records 85,000 to 130,000 clones, around 10% being singletons. The data stem from a study of cytomegalovirus exposure and HLA in healthy donors. The CDR3 length is 15 residues. The V end was cut by 5 bases, the J end by 1 base, with 13 bases between. The germline V gene encodes CDR1 SGHTA and CDR2 FQGNSA. V is TRBV7-2 and J is TRBJ2-3; the D gene is possibly TRBD1 (5 bases). The sample comprised PBMCs. This receptor was taken from a man in his forties in good health and CMV-seropositive. In DNA form, the CDR3 reads TGTGCCAGCAGCCCACAGGCCACCGGCACAGATACGCAGTATTTT. Its protein is CASSPQATGTDTQYF. The whole variable domain, filled in from reference TRBV7-2 and TRBJ2-3, reads GAGVSQSPSNKVTEKGKDVELRCDPISGHTALYWYRQSLGQGLEFLIYFQGNSAPDKSGLPSDRFSAERTGGSVSTLTIQRTQQEDSAVYLCASSPQATGTDTQYFGPGTRLTVL.